This note documents a single T cell receptor beta chain sequence. This clonotype was counted only a few times. The specificity of this receptor is unknown. Within one base of it there is no much larger clone, and no base qualities were kept. The method behind the library was 5' RACE. The sequencer listed for this sample is Illumina HiSeq 2000. Template switching added a universal primer binding site, and the final cDNA carried a unique molecular identifier that allowed TCR cDNA molecules to be counted accurately. Specific primers in the conserved constant-segment region were used to synthesize first-strand cDNA for TCR alpha and beta chains. To control for contamination, every cDNA library carried two barcodes: a SMART-Mk sample barcode plus Illumina barcodes. Two successive PCR steps introduced TruSeq adapter sequences along with Illumina sample barcodes. The TCR alpha and beta cDNA libraries were sequenced on the Illumina HiSeq platform using custom primers. In the source study's methods: MiGEC processed the raw reads to extract unique molecular identifiers, while MiXCR was used to determine the CDR3 positions. For each individual, recombination models were inferred using an EM algorithm with the repgenHMM and IGoR tools. Shared clonotypes were analyzed with the tcR package in R, and sharing was normalized by the product of cloneset sizes. Out-of-frame nonproductive sequences were analyzed to study raw recombination free of thymic and clonal selection effects. Clones were called with MiXCR by TCRdb after fastp trimmed the public reads at Q25, and only in-frame beta chains were retained. CDR3 protein sequences are deduplicated, and each keeps its most common genes and DNA. These V and J calls are TCRdb output, not the study's own analysis. For this sample the table gives a few hundred thousand distinct CDR3 sequences, of which roughly 9% were detected only once. The ten largest clones capture 8% to 9.5% of the sample.

Every donor in the study was a healthy Caucasian. The researchers also sequenced three unrelated adults who were not twins: a male aged 18 to 30, a male aged 50 to 59, and a female aged 50 to 59. Miltenyi CD45RO+ enrichment and human naive T-cell isolation kits were used to isolate memory (CD45RO+) and naive T cells from PBMC. The data derive from a study of identical twins (dated by TCRdb to the mid-2010s). About the full investigation: To test whether fetal clonotypes persist, the study used deep sequencing on TCR alpha and beta repertoires from monozygotic twins, unrelated adults of various ages, and cord blood. Replicate twin experiments were performed at different times using different library preparation protocols to rule out contamination. Here is what the overall study found, with its caveats: Out-of-frame TCR alpha sharing in monozygotic twins was systematically underestimated by recombination models, whereas sharing between unrelated individuals was in agreement with the recombination models. Compared with coincidental sharing between unrelated individuals, out-of-frame TCR alpha sequences shared between twins showed an excess of sequences with low generation probability. Abundant cord blood beta clonotypes had fewer insertions, young adult naive repertoires showed a similar but weaker trend, and memory repertoires showed no such trend. Invariant T cells such as MAIT and iNKT could partly confound zero-insertion analyses, though diverse VJ usage argued against this for most clonotypes. Because the same donors could not be followed over many years, the conclusions depended on cross-sectional statistical analysis. Excess twin sharing in beta out-of-frame sequences was weaker because fewer shared sequences lowered the signal-to-noise ratio.

Reading the germline V gene (reference sequence) gives CDR1 GTSNPN and CDR2 SVGIG. The CDR3, from cysteine to phenylalanine, totals 17 residues. Only CDR3 DNA is held: 51 bases, read in frame from base 1. V loses 5 bases at its end and J loses 0 bases; junction bases beyond the gene matches: 9. The V gene is TRBV30 and the J gene is TRBJ2-6; 8 bases in the junction line up with TRBD1. Sequencing was done on a sample of naive T cells sorted from blood. This specimen's cell subset or site label, per the study, means: cells isolated with a human naive T-cell isolation kit. The source is a woman in her forties or fifties in good health. CDR3 loop: CAWETGDPSSGANVLTF. The nucleotide sequence is given as TGTGCCTGGGAGACAGGGGATCCCAGCTCTGGGGCCAACGTCCTGACTTTC.